Reported below is one T cell receptor beta chain. A much more abundant neighbour one base away suggests this may be a read error. These data come from a study of blood T cell repertoires in COVID-19. Study-level information: The cDNA or gDNA used as material had been derived from T cells, B-cell-depleted T cells, or PBMCs.

There are 14 residues in the CDR3. Germline CDR1 is MNHNY and CDR2 is SVGAGI (reference sequence). The junction had 4 bases not matched to a gene; V was cut back by 6 bases and J by 0 bases. Produced via immunoSEQ multiplex PCR; TCRdb's table is partial and in-frame only. The table lists about 200,000 clones, about four fifths of them singletons. The rearrangement joins TRBV6-6 to TRBJ1-2; TRBD1 aligns across 7 bases. The receptor's source is a woman of 80 years or more with COVID-19, enrolled during active disease. What was sequenced was peripheral blood. This CDR3 is CASSTQGANYGYTF. DNA of the CDR3: TGTGCCAGCAGCACCCAGGGGGCTAACTATGGCTACACCTTC.